Below are 3 T cell receptor beta chains sequenced from a single sample in a study of blood T cell repertoires in COVID-19. Here immunoSEQ multiplex PCR was the method, and the copy in TCRdb shows in-frame clones only, minus some. The data show 59,000 or so clones, roughly 85% seen once. The sequencing input was peripheral blood. These receptors were obtained from a man in his sixties with acute or convalescent COVID-19.

The chain recombines TRBV7-9 with TRBJ1-6; TRBD1 agrees at 12 bases. This CDR3 spans 15 amino acids. Germline assignment: CDR1 SEHNR and CDR2 FQNEAQ (reference sequence). Trimming removed 4 bases from V and 9 bases from J; junction bases left unmatched: 4. The DNA of the CDR3 is TGTGCCAGCAGCTCCCGGGACAGGGGGCTTTCACCCCTCCACTTT. It encodes CASSSRDRGLSPLHF.

The CDR3 loop is CASSQGVSDEQFF. The CDR3 coding sequence is TGTGCCAGCAGCCAAGGTGTTTCAGATGAGCAGTTCTTC. The chain couples TRBV3-1 (or the pseudogene TRBV3-2) to TRBJ2-1, with D hard to call. This CDR3 spans 13 amino acids. Trimming stripped 1 base from V and 8 bases from J, with 9 bases between. CDR1 LGHDT and CDR2 YNNKEL come from the germline V gene (reference sequence).

The chain is built from TRBV6-6 and TRBJ1-3; D gene unclear. Germline CDR1 MNHNY, CDR2 SVGAGI (reference sequence). This CDR3 is 12 amino acids long. Trimming took off 7 bases at V and 7 bases at J, with 11 bases between the two ends. CDR3 nucleotide sequence: TGTGCCAGCACCCCCACCGGGAACACCATATATTTT. Translating gives CASTPTGNTIYF.